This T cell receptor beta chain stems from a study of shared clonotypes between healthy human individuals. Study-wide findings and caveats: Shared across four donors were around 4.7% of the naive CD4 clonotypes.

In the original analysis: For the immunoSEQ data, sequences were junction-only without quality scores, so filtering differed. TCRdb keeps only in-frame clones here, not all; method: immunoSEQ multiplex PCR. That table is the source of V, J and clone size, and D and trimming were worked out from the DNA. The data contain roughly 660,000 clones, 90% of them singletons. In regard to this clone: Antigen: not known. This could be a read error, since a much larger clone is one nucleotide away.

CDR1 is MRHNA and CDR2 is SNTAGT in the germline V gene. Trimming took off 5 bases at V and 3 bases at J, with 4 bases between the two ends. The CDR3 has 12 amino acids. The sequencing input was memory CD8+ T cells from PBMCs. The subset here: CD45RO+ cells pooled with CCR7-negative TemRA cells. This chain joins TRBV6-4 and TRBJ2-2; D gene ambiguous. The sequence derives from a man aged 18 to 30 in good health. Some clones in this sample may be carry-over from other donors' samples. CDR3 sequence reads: CASSYHTGELFF. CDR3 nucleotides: TGTGCCAGCAGTTACCACACCGGGGAGCTGTTTTTT.